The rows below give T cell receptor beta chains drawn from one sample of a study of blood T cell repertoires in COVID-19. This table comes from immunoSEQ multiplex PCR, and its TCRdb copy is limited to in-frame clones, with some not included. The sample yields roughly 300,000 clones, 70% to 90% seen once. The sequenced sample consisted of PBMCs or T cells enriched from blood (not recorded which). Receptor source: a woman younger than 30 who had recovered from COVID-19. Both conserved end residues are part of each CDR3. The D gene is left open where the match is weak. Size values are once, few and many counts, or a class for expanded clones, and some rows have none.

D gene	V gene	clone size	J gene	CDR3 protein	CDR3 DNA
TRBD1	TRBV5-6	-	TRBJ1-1	CASSETGANTEAFF	TGTGCCAGCAGCGAGACAGGGGCCAACACTGAAGCTTTCTTT
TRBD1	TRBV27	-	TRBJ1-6	CASSFPGQGGPLHF	TGTGCCAGCAGTTTCCCAGGACAGGGAGGCCCCCTCCACTTT
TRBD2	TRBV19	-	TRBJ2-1	CASSQGLAAYNEQFF	TGTGCCAGTAGTCAAGGACTAGCGGCATACAATGAGCAGTTCTTC
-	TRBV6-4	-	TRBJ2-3	CASSVQGAGNTDTQYF	TGTGCCAGCAGTGTACAGGGAGCGGGGAACACAGATACGCAGTATTTT
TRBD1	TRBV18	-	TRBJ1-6	CASSRETGVNSPLHF	TGTGCCAGCTCACGGGAGACAGGGGTTAATTCACCCCTCCACTTT
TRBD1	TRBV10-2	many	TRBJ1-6	CASSEDRARNSPLHF	TGCGCCAGCAGTGAGGACAGGGCAAGGAATTCACCCCTCCACTTT
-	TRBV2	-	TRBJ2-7	CASSATGGELEQYF	TGTGCCAGCAGTGCCACCGGGGGAGAGCTCGAGCAGTACTTC
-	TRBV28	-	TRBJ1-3	CASSPTRSGNTIYF	TGTGCCAGCAGTCCCACCCGGTCTGGAAACACCATATATTTT
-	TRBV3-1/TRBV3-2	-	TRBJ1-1	CASSQFGGNTEAFF	TGTGCCAGCAGCCAATTCGGGGGAAACACTGAAGCTTTCTTT
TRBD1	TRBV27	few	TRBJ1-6	CASRGGDRASGRYNSPLHF	TGTGCCAGCAGGGGGGGTGACAGGGCGTCCGGCCGCTATAATTCACCCCTCCACTTT
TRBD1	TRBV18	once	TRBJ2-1	CASTRDSSYNEQFF	TGTGCCAGCACCCGGGACAGCTCCTACAATGAGCAGTTCTTC
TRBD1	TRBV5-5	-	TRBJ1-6	CASSLEAGTGRDHF	TGTGCCAGCAGCTTGGAGGCGGGGACAGGGAGGGACCACTTT
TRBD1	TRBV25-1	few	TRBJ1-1	CASSEGGTVLNTEAFF	TGTGCCAGCAGTGAAGGGGGGACAGTTTTGAACACTGAAGCTTTCTTT
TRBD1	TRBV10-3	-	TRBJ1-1	CAIRPGQGFNTEAFF	TGTGCCATCAGGCCGGGACAGGGTTTTAACACTGAAGCTTTCTTT
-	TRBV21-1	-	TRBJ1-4	CASSKVALDSDLWKLFF	TGTGCCAGCAGCAAAGTAGCCCTGGACAGTGATTTGTGGAAACTGTTTTTT
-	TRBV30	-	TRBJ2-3	CALSQGADTQYF	TGTGCGCTGTCACAGGGCGCAGATACGCAGTATTTT
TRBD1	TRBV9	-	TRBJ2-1	CASSEKGQGANEQFF	TGTGCCAGCAGCGAGAAGGGACAGGGGGCGAATGAGCAGTTCTTC
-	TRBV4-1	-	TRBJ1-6	CASSQGSSYNSPLHF	TGCGCCAGCAGCCAAGGGAGCTCCTATAATTCACCCCTCCACTTT
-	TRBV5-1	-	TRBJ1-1	CASSASQGWNTEAFF	TGCGCCAGCAGCGCTTCACAGGGTTGGAACACTGAAGCTTTCTTT
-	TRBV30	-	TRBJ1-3	CAWSRGSLNTIYF	TGTGCCTGGAGTCGAGGGTCCTTAAACACCATATATTTT
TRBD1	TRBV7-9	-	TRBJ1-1	CASSDWTGMFMNTEAFF	TGTGCCAGCAGCGACTGGACAGGGATGTTTATGAACACTGAAGCTTTCTTT
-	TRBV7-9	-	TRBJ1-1	CASSLRDRNEAFF	TGTGCCAGCAGCTTGCGGGACCGGAATGAAGCTTTCTTT
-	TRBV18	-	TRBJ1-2	CASSPTEVYGYTF	TGTGCCAGCTCACCAACGGAGGTCTATGGCTACACCTTC